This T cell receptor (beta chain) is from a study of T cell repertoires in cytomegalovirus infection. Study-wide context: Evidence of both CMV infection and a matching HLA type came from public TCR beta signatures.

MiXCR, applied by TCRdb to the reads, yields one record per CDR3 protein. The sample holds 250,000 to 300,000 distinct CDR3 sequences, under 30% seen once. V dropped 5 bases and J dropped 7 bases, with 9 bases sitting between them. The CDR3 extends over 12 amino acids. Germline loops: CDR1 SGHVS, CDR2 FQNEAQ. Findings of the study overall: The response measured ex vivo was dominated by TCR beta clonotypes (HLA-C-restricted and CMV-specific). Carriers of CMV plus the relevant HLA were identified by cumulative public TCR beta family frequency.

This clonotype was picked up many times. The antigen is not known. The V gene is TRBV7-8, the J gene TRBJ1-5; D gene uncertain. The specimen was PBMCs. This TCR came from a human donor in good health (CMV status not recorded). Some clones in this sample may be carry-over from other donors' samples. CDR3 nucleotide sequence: TGTGCCAGCAGCCAGGTGAGACAGCCCCAGCATTTT. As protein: CASSQVRQPQHF.